Listed here are 26 T cell receptor beta chains from one sample, sequenced in a study of blood T cell repertoires in COVID-19. The table came from immunoSEQ multiplex PCR; TCRdb's copy has only in-frame clones and leaves some out. The data contain about 260,000 clones, 80% to 90% of them singletons. The sample was peripheral blood. Receptor source: a woman in her 70s with COVID-19, enrolled during active disease.

V gene TRBV7-2 combines with J gene TRBJ2-7; TRBD2 matches at 7 bases. The germline V gene encodes CDR1 SGHTA and CDR2 FQGNSA. V trimming: 0 bases; J trimming: 3 bases; junction bases outside the gene matches: 8. The CDR3 extends over 16 amino acids. CDR3 residues: CASSLASREDVYEQYF. CDR3 bases: TGTGCCAGCAGCTTAGCGTCCCGGGAGGACGTCTACGAGCAGTACTTC.

This clone has just a few counts. CDR3 nucleotides: TGTGCCAGCAGTTACTCGTATAGGGCCCAGGGTTATTACACCTTC. Its translation: CASSYSYRAQGYYTF. This chain joins TRBV6-5 and TRBJ1-2; the D gene is possibly TRBD1 (5 bases). CDR3 size: 15 residues. The V gene's germline CDR1 is MNHEY and CDR2 SVGAGI. The V and J ends lost 0 bases and 11 bases respectively, with 19 bases between them.

In DNA, the CDR3 is TGTGCCACCAGCAGAGATTCCGGACTAGCGGCCTTCGGTGAGCAGTTCTTC. This sequence encodes CATSRDSGLAAFGEQFF. This chain joins TRBV15 and TRBJ2-1; 10 bases are a match to TRBD2. CDR1 is LNHNV and CDR2 is YYDKDF in the germline V gene (reference sequence). This CDR3 has 17 residues. Trimming at V came to 0 bases and at J to 9 bases, leaving 11 bases not matched to a gene.

The chain uses TRBV28 and TRBJ1-5; 10 bases fit TRBD1. J lost 7 bases, V lost 4 bases, and 7 bases had no gene match. Germline lookup yields CDR1 MDHEN and CDR2 SYDVKM. CDR3 size: 15 residues. The CDR3 DNA sequence: TGTGCCAGCAGTTGGCGGGACAGGGGAAAGCAGCCCCAGCATTTT. This gives the protein CASSWRDRGKQPQHF.

The chain carries TRBV7-2 and TRBJ1-3; 9 nucleotides agree with TRBD1. The junction had 3 bases not matched to a gene; V was cut back by 5 bases and J by 7 bases. The CDR3 extends over 13 amino acids. From germline, CDR1 is SGHTA and CDR2 FQGNSA. The CDR3: CASSRDRVNTIYF. CDR3 sequence (DNA): TGTGCCAGCAGCCGGGACAGGGTCAACACCATATATTTT. Drawing the rest from reference TRBV7-2 and TRBJ1-3, the complete variable domain is GAGVSQSPSNKVTEKGKDVELRCDPISGHTALYWYRQSLGQGLEFLIYFQGNSAPDKSGLPSDRFSAERTGGSVSTLTIQRTQQEDSAVYLCASSRDRVNTIYFGEGSWLTVV.

V is TRBV6-5 and J is TRBJ2-3, with 7 bases that match TRBD2. Trimming cost V 6 bases and J 4 bases; bases outside gene matches: 10. The germline gives CDR1 MNHEY, CDR2 SVGAGI. This CDR3 region has 15 residues. The CDR3 bases are TGTGCCAGCAGGCCGCAGGCGGGAGCGGCAGATACGCAGTATTTT. Amino acids: CASRPQAGAADTQYF.

The chain links TRBV6-5 to TRBJ1-5; weak D call: TRBD1 (5 bases). The CDR3 totals 13 residues. The V gene's germline CDR1 is MNHEY and CDR2 SVGAGI. V was pared by 10 bases and J by 5 bases, with 15 bases between. This CDR3 is CATRRGGDQPQHF. CDR3 in DNA: TGTGCCACCCGCCGGGGGGGAGATCAGCCCCAGCATTTT.

V is TRBV5-1 and J is TRBJ1-3, with D maybe TRBD1 (6 bases). The germline gives CDR1 SGHRS, CDR2 YFSETQ. Trimming took off 4 bases at V and 2 bases at J, with 10 bases between the two ends. The CDR3 contains 14 residues. CDR3 amino acids: CASSPDRPGNTIYF. The CDR3 DNA sequence: TGCGCCAGCAGCCCCGACAGGCCTGGAAACACCATATATTTT.

V gene TRBV30 combines with J gene TRBJ1-2; 8 positions agree with TRBD1. The germline V gene has CDR1 GTSNPN and CDR2 SVGIG (reference sequence). The V gene end was trimmed by 2 bases and the J gene end by 7 bases; junction bases not matched to a gene: 9. The CDR3 has 14 residues. The CDR3 spells CAWSPPGQGAGYTF. CDR3 nucleotides: TGTGCCTGGAGTCCTCCCGGACAGGGAGCTGGCTACACCTTC.

The V and J genes are TRBV2 and TRBJ1-5; D call uncertain. The V and J ends lost 6 bases and 0 bases respectively, with 12 bases between them. From germline, CDR1 is SNHLY and CDR2 FYNNEI. The CDR3 loop spans 15 amino acids. DNA for the CDR3: TGTGCCAGCAGGCGGGGAGGGATTAGCAATCAGCCCCAGCATTTT. Translating it yields CASRRGGISNQPQHF.

This chain joins TRBV4-3 and TRBJ1-1; 8 nucleotides agree with TRBD1. The CDR3 sequence is 15 residues long. V dropped 4 bases and J dropped 3; count of bases not matched to a gene: 7. Germline-derived CDR1 and CDR2 are LGHNA and YSLEER. CDR3 DNA sequence: TGCGCCAGCAGCCGAAGACAGGGGAGTGACACTGAAGCTTTCTTT. It yields the protein CASSRRQGSDTEAFF.

CDR3 DNA sequence: TGTGCCAGCTCACTAACGAGCCCGGGACAGGGGTTCGACACTGAAGCTTTCTTT. Translating gives CASSLTSPGQGFDTEAFF. V gene TRBV18 combines with J gene TRBJ1-1, with 10 bases that match TRBD1. The trim removed 4 bases at V and 3 bases at J, leaving 14 bases unmatched. This CDR3 comprises 18 residues. Germline CDR1 is KGHSH and CDR2 is LQKENI.

The chain couples TRBV30 to TRBJ1-2; D ambiguous. Germline V gives CDR1 GTSNPN, CDR2 SVGIG (reference sequence). The ends were cut back, 1 base at V and 0 bases at J, with 9 bases in the middle. There are 14 residues in the CDR3. The CDR3 protein is CAWSESLTNYGYTF. The CDR3 nucleotides read TGTGCCTGGAGTGAGAGTTTAACTAACTATGGCTACACCTTC.

The chain carries TRBV7-3 and TRBJ2-5; 11 bases fit TRBD2. After removal of 5 bases from V and 4 bases from J, the junction contained 6 bases not matched to a gene. CDR1 SGHTA and CDR2 FQGTGA come from the germline V gene. CDR3 size: 15 residues. CDR3 sequence reads: CASSTLAGGRETQYF. The DNA for the CDR3 is TGTGCCAGCAGCACCCTAGCGGGAGGTAGAGAGACCCAGTACTTC.

The chain combines TRBV30 with TRBJ1-6; D remains unclear. Germline values: CDR1 GTSNPN, CDR2 SVGIG (reference sequence). Between the trimmed V and J ends, which lost 1 base and 7 bases, there was a span of 8 bases. CDR3 size: 13 residues. CDR3: CAWSEYQNSPLHF. CDR3 DNA sequence: TGTGCCTGGAGTGAATACCAGAATTCACCCCTCCACTTT.

The chain carries TRBV5-4 and TRBJ2-5; D is ambiguous. Germline assignment: CDR1 SGHNT and CDR2 YYREEE (reference sequence). The CDR3 is 13 residues long. V was clipped by 1 base and J by 9 bases, with 13 bases between them. The CDR3 reads CASSLWAGVSQYF. The DNA of the CDR3 is TGTGCCAGCAGCTTGTGGGCAGGTGTCTCCCAGTACTTC.

The V call is TRBV30, the J call TRBJ2-7, with 9 bases matching TRBD1. V was clipped by 3 bases and J by 4 bases; unmatched bases: 1. The CDR3 loop spans 12 amino acids. Germline CDR1 is GTSNPN and CDR2 is SVGIG (reference sequence). CDR3 in amino acids: CAWSGTGYEQYF. The CDR3 DNA sequence: TGTGCCTGGAGCGGGACAGGGTACGAGCAGTACTTC.

The CDR3 DNA is TGTGCCAGCAGTTTTTTGGGCGGGAGATCGGACGAGCAGTACTTC. It is translated as CASSFLGGRSDEQYF. The chain recombines TRBV28 with TRBJ2-7; 7 bases line up with TRBD2. Losses at the gene ends were 3 bases for V and 5 bases for J; bases not matched to a gene: 10. Per the germline V gene, CDR1 is MDHEN and CDR2 is SYDVKM. This CDR3 is 15 amino acids long.

The chain uses TRBV9 and TRBJ1-6, with 8 bases identical to TRBD1. The CDR3 is 15 amino acids. V lost 4 bases to trimming and J lost 3 bases; unmatched junction nucleotides: 3. CDR1 is SGDLS and CDR2 is YYNGEE in the germline V gene. The chain's CDR3 is CASSPGQDYNSPLHF. The CDR3 nucleotides are TGTGCCAGCAGCCCGGGACAGGACTATAATTCACCCCTCCACTTT.

This chain connects TRBV5-1 to TRBJ2-5; 7 bases line up with TRBD2. The CDR3 extends over 13 amino acids. Germline CDR1 and CDR2: SGHRS and YFSETQ. The J segment lost 3 bases and the V segment lost 3 bases, leaving 2 bases of the junction unmatched. CDR3 bases: TGCGCCAGCAGCTCCGGACTAGAAGAGACCCAGTACTTC. Its protein is CASSSGLEETQYF. The full variable domain, completed using reference TRBV5-1 and TRBJ2-5, is KAGVTQTPRYLIKTRGQQVTLSCSPISGHRSVSWYQQTPGQGLQFLFEYFSETQRNKGNFPGRFSGRQFSNSRSEMNVSTLELGDSALYLCASSSGLEETQYFGPGTRLLVL.

The chain carries TRBV9 and TRBJ2-7; tentative D call: TRBD1 (5 bases). Germline CDR1 reads SGDLS; CDR2 reads YYNGEE. The V and J ends lost 2 bases and 2 bases respectively, with 17 bases between them. The CDR3 spans 16 residues. The CDR3 reads CASSVGRWTPTYEQYF. The CDR3 DNA follows: TGTGCCAGCAGCGTGGGAAGGTGGACACCTACCTACGAGCAGTACTTC.

The gene calls are TRBV28 and TRBJ2-3, with 7 bases identical to TRBD2. The germline gives CDR1 MDHEN, CDR2 SYDVKM. V was clipped by 1 base and J by 2 bases; unmatched bases: 9. The CDR3 spans 17 residues. In DNA, the CDR3 is TGTGCCAGCAGTTTATCGAGACCGGGAGGCCCCACAGATACGCAGTATTTT. Protein product: CASSLSRPGGPTDTQYF.

This chain links TRBV5-1 with TRBJ2-1, with 7 bases that match TRBD1. V shed 1 base and J 7 bases; nucleotides not matched to a gene: 5. Germline CDR1 SGHRS, CDR2 YFSETQ. The CDR3 runs 14 residues. The CDR3 sequence is CASSLTGVGNEQFF. In DNA, the CDR3 is TGCGCCAGCAGCTTGACAGGGGTGGGTAATGAGCAGTTCTTC.

This clone appeared a single time. The chain has TRBV6-4 and TRBJ1-2; D remains unclear. V lost 2 bases and J lost 4, with 8 bases in between. Germline CDR1 is MRHNA and CDR2 is SNTAGT. The CDR3 runs 13 residues. CDR3 bases: TGTGCCAGCAGTGACGACGGCGGCTATGGCTACACCTTC. Translating it yields CASSDDGGYGYTF.

The V gene is TRBV5-1, the J gene TRBJ1-1; D not resolved. CDR1 is SGHRS, CDR2 YFSETQ, per germline. Trimming removed 0 bases from V and 1 base from J, with 7 bases in between. The CDR3 runs to 14 residues. The CDR3 DNA follows: TGCGCCAGCAGCTTGGTAGGCGGGAACACTGAAGCTTTCTTT. Amino acids: CASSLVGGNTEAFF.

The V call is TRBV9, the J call TRBJ2-1; 14 bases align to TRBD2. The CDR3 loop spans 16 amino acids. CDR1 is SGDLS and CDR2 is YYNGEE in the germline V gene. V dropped 3 bases and J dropped 4; count of bases not matched to a gene: 3. The CDR3 loop is CASSAGTSGRYNEQFF. The CDR3 nucleotides read TGTGCCAGCAGCGCGGGGACTAGCGGGAGATACAATGAGCAGTTCTTC.